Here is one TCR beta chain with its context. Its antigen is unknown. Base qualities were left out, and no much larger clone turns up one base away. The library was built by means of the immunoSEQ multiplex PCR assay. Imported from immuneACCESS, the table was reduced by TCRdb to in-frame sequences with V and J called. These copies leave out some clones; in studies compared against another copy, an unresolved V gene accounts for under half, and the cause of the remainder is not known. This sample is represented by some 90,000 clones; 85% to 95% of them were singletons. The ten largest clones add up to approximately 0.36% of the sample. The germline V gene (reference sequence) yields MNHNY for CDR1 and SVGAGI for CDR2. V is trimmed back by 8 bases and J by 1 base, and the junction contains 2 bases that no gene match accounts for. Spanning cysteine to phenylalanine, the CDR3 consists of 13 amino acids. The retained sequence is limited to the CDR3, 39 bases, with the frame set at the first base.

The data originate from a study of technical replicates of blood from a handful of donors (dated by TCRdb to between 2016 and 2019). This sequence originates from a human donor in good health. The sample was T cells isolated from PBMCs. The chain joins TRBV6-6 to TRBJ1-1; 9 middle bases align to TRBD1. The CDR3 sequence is CASGTGSNTEAFF. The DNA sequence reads TGTGCCAGCGGGACAGGGTCGAACACTGAAGCTTTCTTT.